One TCR beta chain is described in this entry. Method: immunoSEQ multiplex PCR; TCRdb's copy keeps in-frame clones and lacks some. The sample yields over 45,000 clones, nearly 90% seen once. This CDR3 is 16 amino acids long. With V trimmed by 4 bases and J by 3 bases, 9 bases remained unmatched. The germline CDR1 and CDR2 sequences are SGHKS and YYEKEE (reference sequence). This record belongs to a study of PD-L1 blockade in urothelial cancer. This receptor was identified in a man in his sixties with urothelial cancer. The chain combines TRBV5-5 with TRBJ1-4, with 7 bases lining up with TRBD1. The material was PBMCs, obtained around atezolizumab (anti-PD-L1) treatment. The CDR3 nucleotides read TGTGCCAGCAGCCCAGGACCGGGACAGTCTAATGAAAAACTGTTTTTT. Its translation is CASSPGPGQSNEKLFF.